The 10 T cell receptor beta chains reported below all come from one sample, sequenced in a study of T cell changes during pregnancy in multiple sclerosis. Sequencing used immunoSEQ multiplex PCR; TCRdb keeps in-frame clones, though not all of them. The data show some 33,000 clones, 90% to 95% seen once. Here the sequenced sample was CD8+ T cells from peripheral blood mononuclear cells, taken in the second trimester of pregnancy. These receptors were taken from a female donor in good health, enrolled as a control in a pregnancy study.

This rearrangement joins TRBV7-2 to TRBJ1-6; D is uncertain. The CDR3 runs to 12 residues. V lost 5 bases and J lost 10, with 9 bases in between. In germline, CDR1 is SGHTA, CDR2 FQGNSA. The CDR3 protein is CASSQRGSPLHF. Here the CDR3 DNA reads TGTGCCAGCAGCCAGCGGGGATCACCCCTCCACTTT.

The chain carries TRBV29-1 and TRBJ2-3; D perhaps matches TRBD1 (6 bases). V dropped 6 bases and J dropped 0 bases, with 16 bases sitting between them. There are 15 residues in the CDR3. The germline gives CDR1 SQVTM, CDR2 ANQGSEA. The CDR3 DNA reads TGCAGCGTCGAGGATGGACAGAGTAGCACAGATACGCAGTATTTT. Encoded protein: CSVEDGQSSTDTQYF.

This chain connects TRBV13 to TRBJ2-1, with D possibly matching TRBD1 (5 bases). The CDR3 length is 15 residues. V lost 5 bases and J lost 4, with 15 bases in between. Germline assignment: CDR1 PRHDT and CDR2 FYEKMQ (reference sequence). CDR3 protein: CASSPTRQIYNEQFF. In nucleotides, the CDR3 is TGTGCCAGCAGCCCCACCCGACAGATTTACAATGAGCAGTTCTTC.

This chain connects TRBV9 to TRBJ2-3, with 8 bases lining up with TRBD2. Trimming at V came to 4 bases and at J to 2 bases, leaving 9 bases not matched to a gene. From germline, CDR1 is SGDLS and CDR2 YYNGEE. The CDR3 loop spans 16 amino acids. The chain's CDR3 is CASSPEVAGTTDTQYF. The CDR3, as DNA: TGTGCCAGCAGCCCCGAGGTAGCGGGGACCACAGATACGCAGTATTTT.

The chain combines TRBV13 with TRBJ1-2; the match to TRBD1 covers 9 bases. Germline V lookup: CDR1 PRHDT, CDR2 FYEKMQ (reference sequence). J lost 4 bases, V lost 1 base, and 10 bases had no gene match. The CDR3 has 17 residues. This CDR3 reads CASSLASGTGPPYGYTF. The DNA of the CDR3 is TGTGCCAGCAGCTTAGCTTCGGGGACAGGGCCTCCCTATGGCTACACCTTC.

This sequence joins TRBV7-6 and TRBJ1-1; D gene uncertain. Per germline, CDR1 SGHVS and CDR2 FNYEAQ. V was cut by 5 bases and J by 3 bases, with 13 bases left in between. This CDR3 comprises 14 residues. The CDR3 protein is CASSPTPSDTEAFF. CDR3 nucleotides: TGTGCCAGCAGCCCCACCCCGTCGGACACTGAAGCTTTCTTT. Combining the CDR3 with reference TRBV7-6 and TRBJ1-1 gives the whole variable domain GAGVSQSPRYKVTKRGQDVALRCDPISGHVSLYWYRQALGQGPEFLTYFNYEAQQDKSGLPNDRFSAERPEGSISTLTIQRTEQRDSAMYRCASSPTPSDTEAFFGQGTRLTVV.

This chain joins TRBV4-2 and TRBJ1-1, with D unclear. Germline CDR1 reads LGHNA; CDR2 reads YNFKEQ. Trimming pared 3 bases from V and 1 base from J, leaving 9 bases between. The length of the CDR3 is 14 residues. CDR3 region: CASSQPNGNTEAFF. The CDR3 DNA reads TGTGCCAGCAGCCAGCCTAACGGGAACACTGAAGCTTTCTTT.

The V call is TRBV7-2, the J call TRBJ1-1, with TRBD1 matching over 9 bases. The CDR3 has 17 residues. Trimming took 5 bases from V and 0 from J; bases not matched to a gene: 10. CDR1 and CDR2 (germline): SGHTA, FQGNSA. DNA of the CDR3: TGTGCCAGCAGCGCGTCCACAGGGGGCTGGGTGAACACTGAAGCTTTCTTT. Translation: CASSASTGGWVNTEAFF.

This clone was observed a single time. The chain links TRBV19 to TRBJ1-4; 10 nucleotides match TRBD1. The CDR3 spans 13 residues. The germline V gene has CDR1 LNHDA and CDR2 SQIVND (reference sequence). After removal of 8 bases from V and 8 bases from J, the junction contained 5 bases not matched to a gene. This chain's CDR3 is CASRTGGFEKLFF. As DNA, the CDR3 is TGTGCCAGTCGGACAGGGGGGTTCGAAAAACTGTTTTTT.

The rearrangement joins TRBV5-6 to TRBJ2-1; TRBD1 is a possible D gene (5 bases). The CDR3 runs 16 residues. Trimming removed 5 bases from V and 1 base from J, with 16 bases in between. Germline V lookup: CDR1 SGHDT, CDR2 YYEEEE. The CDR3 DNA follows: TGTGCCAGCAGGCAAAAGGGGCCACTATCCTACAATGAGCAGTTCTTC. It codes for CASRQKGPLSYNEQFF.